This T cell receptor beta chain was observed in a study of cytomegalovirus exposure and HLA in healthy donors. PCR was performed using 60 Vbeta and 13 Jbeta primers. As processed by the authors: The authors later counted 65 million to 80 million unique TCR beta chains, 9 million to 12 million of them shared. Using immunoSEQ multiplex PCR, the repertoire was profiled, and TCRdb retains in-frame clones only, with some absent. V and J calls and clone size are as listed in that table; D and trimming were resolved from the DNA. Of about 170,000 clones in the sample, roughly 80% were seen once. The CDR3 contains 10 residues. Germline CDR1 reads GTSNPN; CDR2 reads SVGIG (reference sequence). V dropped 8 bases and J dropped 6; count of bases not matched to a gene: 0.

The J gene is TRBJ1-2, the V gene TRBV30; 10 bases match TRBD1. Specimen: PBMCs. The TCR originated in a male donor in good health and CMV-seronegative. In DNA, the CDR3 is TGTGCCGGGACAGGGGATGGCTACACCTTC. Translating it yields CAGTGDGYTF.